Included here is one TCR beta chain sequence, with context. Its antigen is as yet unknown. V was shortened by 5 bases and J by 2 bases, with 16 bases between the two germline ends. The CDR3 loop spans 15 amino acids. The germline V gene encodes CDR1 MNHEY and CDR2 SVGEGT. Only in-frame clones appear in the TCRdb table, and some are missing; sequencing was by immunoSEQ multiplex PCR. The data hold roughly 120,000 clones, with over 75% observed a single time. This record comes from a study of T cell responses to AZD1222 COVID-19 vaccine. Overall study results and limits: The donors showed a predominance of white British ancestry and of females, with possible underestimation of clonal diversity.

The sequence came from an adult in good health. The sample here was peripheral blood, taken on day 0 of AZD1222 vaccination. The chain links TRBV6-2 or TRBV6-3 to TRBJ2-7, with D tentatively TRBD1 or TRBD2 (5 bases each). The CDR3 region has the DNA TGTGCCAGCAGTACCGGGACGCCCGGCACCTACGAGCAGTACTTC. Translated, it gives CASSTGTPGTYEQYF.